The clone carrying this TCR beta chain has just one count. This sample stems from a study of memory CD4+ T cells and cytomegalovirus serostatus. This CDR3 has 16 amino acids. V shed 6 bases, J shed 3 bases, and the junction held 10 bases outside the gene matches. CDR1 and CDR2 from the germline V gene are LNHDA and SQIVND (reference sequence). The sort gate was single viable CD3+CD4+CD8-CD45RO+ cells for memory CD4+ T cells. Repertoires were generated with immunoSEQ multiplex PCR, while TCRdb's copy carries only in-frame clones and drops some. Among 50,000 to 65,000 clones listed, over 70% were seen once.

This sequence joins TRBV19 and TRBJ1-5, with 8 bases matching TRBD1. The TCR sequence derives from an adult in good health and CMV-seropositive. Sequencing input: memory CD4+ T cells from blood. CDR3 sequence reads: CASRWTDRGPNQPQHF. The CDR3 DNA sequence: TGTGCCAGTAGATGGACCGACAGGGGACCCAATCAGCCCCAGCATTTT.